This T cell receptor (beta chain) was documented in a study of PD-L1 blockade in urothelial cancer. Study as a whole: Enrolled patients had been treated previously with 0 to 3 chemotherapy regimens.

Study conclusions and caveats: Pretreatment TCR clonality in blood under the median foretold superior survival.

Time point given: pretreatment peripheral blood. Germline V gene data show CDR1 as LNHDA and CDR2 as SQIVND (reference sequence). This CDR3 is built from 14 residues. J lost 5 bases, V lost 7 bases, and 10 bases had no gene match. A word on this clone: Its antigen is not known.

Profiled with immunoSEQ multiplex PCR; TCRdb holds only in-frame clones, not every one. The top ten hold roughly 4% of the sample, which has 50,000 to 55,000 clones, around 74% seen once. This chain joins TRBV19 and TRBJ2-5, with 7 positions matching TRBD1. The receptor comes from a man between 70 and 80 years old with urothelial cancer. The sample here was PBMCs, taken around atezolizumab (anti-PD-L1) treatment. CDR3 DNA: TGTGCCAGTACCGGTAGACAGGGCGGGGAGACCCAGTACTTC. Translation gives CASTGRQGGETQYF.